This T cell receptor beta chain derives from a study of response to subunit inactivated influenza vaccine. This clonotype has a handful of counts. TCRdb fed the RT-PCR reads into MiXCR, producing one record per CDR3 protein. The sample records over 150,000 distinct CDR3 sequences, around a tenth being singletons. Per germline, CDR1 MDHEN and CDR2 SYDVKM. The CDR3 length is 13 residues. V lost 6 bases and J 5 bases, leaving 14 bases between the germline ends. The rearrangement joins TRBV28 to TRBJ2-7, with D perhaps TRBD1 (6 bases). The sample here was CD8+ T cells sorted from PBMCs, taken around 25 months after vaccination. The receptor was derived from a man in his fifties or sixties who received an inactivated influenza vaccine. CDR3 protein: CASRPQGRHEQYF. The CDR3 region has the DNA TGTGCCAGCAGACCTCAGGGGCGCCACGAGCAGTACTTC.